A single sample gave rise to the 29 T cell receptor beta chains below, sequenced in a study of cytomegalovirus exposure and HLA in healthy donors. In the PCR, 60 Vbeta and 13 Jbeta primers were used. Repertoires were generated with immunoSEQ multiplex PCR, while TCRdb's copy carries only in-frame clones and drops some. The profile shows 150,000 to 180,000 clones, 74% of them singletons. What was sequenced was PBMCs. These TCRs come from a man aged 30 to 45 in good health and CMV-seronegative.

This chain links TRBV15 with TRBJ2-7; D is unclear. The CDR3 length is 13 residues. V was pared by 1 base and J by 0 bases, with 4 bases between. Per germline, CDR1 LNHNV and CDR2 YYDKDF (reference sequence). The chain's CDR3 is CATSRGLSYEQYF. The CDR3 bases are TGTGCCACCAGCAGAGGGCTCTCCTACGAGCAGTACTTC.

The rearrangement joins TRBV4-2 to TRBJ2-7; 9 bases map to TRBD1. The germline CDR1 and CDR2 sequences are LGHNA and YNFKEQ. This CDR3 is built from 17 residues. V was pared by 1 base and J by 5 bases, with 12 bases of the junction left unmatched. CDR3 in DNA: TGTGCCAGCAGCCAAGCAGGGGGTGGGGACAGGGACCACGAGCAGTACTTC. Residues: CASSQAGGGDRDHEQYF.

The chain combines TRBV2 with TRBJ2-7, with 8 bases matching TRBD1. The CDR3 length is 12 residues. CDR1 and CDR2 from the germline V gene are SNHLY and FYNNEI. V lost 10 bases, J lost 5 bases, and 7 bases stayed unmatched. This chain's CDR3 is CAIRTGLNEQYF. CDR3 DNA: TGTGCCATCCGGACAGGGTTAAACGAGCAGTACTTC. Full variable domain (rest looked up from reference TRBV2 and TRBJ2-7): EPEVTQTPSHQVTQMGQEVILRCVPISNHLYFYWYRQILGQKVEFLVSFYNNEISEKSEIFDDQFSVERPDGSNFTLKIRSTKLEDSAMYFCAIRTGLNEQYFGPGTRLTVT.

This chain connects TRBV4-2 to TRBJ2-1, with 10 bases aligning to TRBD2. Germline V CDR1 and CDR2: LGHNA, YNFKEQ. With V trimmed by 1 base and J by 3 bases, 3 bases remained unmatched. CDR3 size: 16 residues. CDR3 DNA: TGTGCCAGCAGCCAAGTCCCTAGCGGGGGCTACAATGAGCAGTTCTTC. Amino acids: CASSQVPSGGYNEQFF.

The rearrangement links TRBV6-6 to TRBJ1-2, with 9 nucleotides matching TRBD1. From germline, CDR1 is MNHNY and CDR2 SVGAGI (reference sequence). The CDR3 consists of 13 residues. J lost 7 bases, V lost 5 bases, and 5 bases had no gene match. The CDR3 reads CASSQQGASGYTF. The CDR3 DNA follows: TGTGCCAGCAGTCAACAGGGGGCGAGTGGCTACACCTTC.

The chain combines TRBV28 with TRBJ2-3; the match to TRBD2 covers 13 bases. Germline V gives CDR1 MDHEN, CDR2 SYDVKM. V lost 6 bases and J lost 4; bases outside the gene matches: 13. The CDR3 loop spans 18 amino acids. DNA of the CDR3: TGTGCCAGCAGGACGATCGTGGGACTAGCGGGGCCCGCAGATACGCAGTATTTT. This encodes CASRTIVGLAGPADTQYF.

The V call is TRBV5-6, the J call TRBJ1-1; TRBD1 might be the D (5 bases). Deletions cut 2 bases from V and 1 base from J, with 15 bases between. The V gene's germline CDR1 is SGHDT and CDR2 YYEEEE. The CDR3 covers 16 residues. Here the CDR3 reads CASSFRVGQTNTEAFF. The CDR3 bases are TGTGCCAGCAGCTTCCGAGTCGGACAAACGAACACTGAAGCTTTCTTT.

A few counts support this clone. CDR3 sequence reads: CASGLGRGTPNTGELFF. The CDR3 bases are TGTGCTAGTGGTTTGGGGCGGGGGACACCGAACACCGGGGAGCTGTTTTTT. The chain has TRBV12-5 and TRBJ2-2, with a tentative D call TRBD2 (7 bases). Trimming removed 1 base at V and 0 bases at J, with 12 bases between. This CDR3 has 17 amino acids. CDR1 is LGHNT and CDR2 is FRNRAP in the germline V gene.

The chain employs TRBV9 and TRBJ2-7; the match to TRBD1 covers 7 bases. Germline-derived CDR1 and CDR2 are SGDLS and YYNGEE. There are 14 residues in the CDR3. After removal of 0 bases from V and 2 bases from J, the junction contained 2 bases not matched to a gene. This chain's CDR3 is CASSVGQGAYEQYF. CDR3 coding DNA: TGTGCCAGCAGCGTAGGTCAGGGGGCCTACGAGCAGTACTTC.

The chain joins TRBV5-6 to TRBJ1-6; D unclear. Germline CDR1 is SGHDT and CDR2 is YYEEEE. Trimming shortened V by 4 bases and J by 11 bases, and 13 bases separated the two germline ends. The CDR3 has 13 amino acids. CDR3 loop: CASSLGLSTPLHF. The CDR3, as DNA: TGTGCCAGCAGCCTTGGACTGTCGACACCCCTCCACTTT.

The chain recombines TRBV7-2 with TRBJ2-7, with D possibly TRBD1 on 6 matching bases. Germline-derived CDR1 and CDR2 are SGHTA and FQGNSA. The CDR3 spans 16 residues. Trimming took off 5 bases at V and 0 bases at J, with 17 bases between the two ends. CDR3 residues: CASSQEVGGISYEQYF. The CDR3 region has the DNA TGTGCCAGCAGCCAGGAGGTTGGGGGCATCTCCTACGAGCAGTACTTC.

This clone has just a few counts. The chain links TRBV9 to TRBJ2-1; TRBD2 aligns across 7 bases. In germline, CDR1 is SGDLS, CDR2 YYNGEE. The length of the CDR3 is 15 residues. Trimming at V came to 4 bases and at J to 5 bases, leaving 9 bases not matched to a gene. CDR3 residues: CASSSSGLHHNEQFF. CDR3 in DNA: TGTGCCAGCAGCTCCTCGGGACTACACCACAATGAGCAGTTCTTC.

This clone was seen a single time. V gene TRBV4-2 combines with J gene TRBJ2-7, with 10 bases that match TRBD2. CDR3 length: 15 amino acids. Germline V CDR1 and CDR2: LGHNA, YNFKEQ. J lost 5 bases, V lost 0 bases, and 4 bases had no gene match. The CDR3 reads CASSQEERGGNEQYF. The CDR3 DNA reads as TGTGCCAGCAGCCAAGAAGAGCGGGGGGGAAACGAGCAGTACTTC.

The genes are TRBV6-1 and TRBJ1-5; no clear D. The CDR3 length is 16 residues. The V and J ends lost 1 base and 0 bases respectively, with 10 bases between them. The germline CDR1 and CDR2 sequences are MNHNS and SASEGT. The CDR3 nucleotides read TGTGCCAGCAGTGAAGGAAACGGTTATAGCAATCAGCCCCAGCATTTT. Translation: CASSEGNGYSNQPQHF.

This clone was detected once. The chain combines TRBV12-5 with TRBJ2-1, with TRBD2 matching 9 bases. CDR3 size: 17 residues. With V trimmed by 6 bases and J by 7 bases, 16 bases remained unmatched. Germline CDR1 LGHNT, CDR2 FRNRAP. CDR3 sequence (DNA): TGTGCTAGTGGATCAAACTCGGGCGGGGGGGCCGATAATGAGCAGTTCTTC. It yields the protein CASGSNSGGGADNEQFF.

The chain is built from TRBV6-5 and TRBJ2-2; 7 nucleotides line up with TRBD1. This CDR3 region has 14 residues. Trimming removed 4 bases from V and 1 base from J; junction bases left unmatched: 0. Germline V gives CDR1 MNHEY, CDR2 SVGAGI. CDR3 protein: CASSWTGNTGELFF. The DNA for the CDR3 is TGTGCCAGCAGTTGGACAGGGAACACCGGGGAGCTGTTTTTT.

The chain joins TRBV18 to TRBJ1-1; D gene ambiguous. The germline V and J ends were trimmed by 4 bases and 1 base, with 10 bases remaining between them. Germline loops: CDR1 KGHSH, CDR2 LQKENI. The CDR3 runs to 14 residues. The CDR3 DNA sequence: TGTGCCAGCTCACTGGGCACCAAGAACACTGAAGCTTTCTTT. This translates into CASSLGTKNTEAFF.

The chain uses TRBV6-1 and TRBJ1-3; 12 positions match TRBD1. Trimming removed 1 base from V and 5 bases from J; junction bases left unmatched: 12. Per the germline V gene, CDR1 is MNHNS and CDR2 is SASEGT. This CDR3 has 19 residues. CDR3 DNA sequence: TGTGCCAGCAGTGAAGGAGAAACTCCGGGACAGGGGGCAAGAAACACCATATATTTT. Protein product: CASSEGETPGQGARNTIYF.

V and J are TRBV18 and TRBJ2-5; 9 bases agree with TRBD1. This CDR3 contains 15 residues. The J segment lost 4 bases and the V segment lost 1 base, leaving 4 bases of the junction unmatched. CDR1 KGHSH and CDR2 LQKENI come from the germline V gene. CDR3 residues: CASSPRQGVAETQYF. The CDR3 nucleotides read TGTGCCAGCTCACCACGACAGGGGGTGGCAGAGACCCAGTACTTC.

The chain links TRBV6-5 to TRBJ1-1; D is undetermined. Germline CDR1 reads MNHEY; CDR2 reads SVGAGI. There are 14 residues in the CDR3. Trimming took 5 bases from V and 1 from J, leaving 11 bases between them. CDR3 residues: CASSDYTGNTEAFF. The CDR3 nucleotides are TGTGCCAGCAGTGATTATACGGGGAACACTGAAGCTTTCTTT.

This clone was detected only a few times. The chain couples TRBV6-1 to TRBJ1-1; a weak D match, TRBD1 (5 bases). CDR3 length equals 13 residues. Trimming cost V 4 bases and J 0 bases, with 6 bases left between them. The V gene's germline CDR1 is MNHNS and CDR2 SASEGT. As DNA, the CDR3 is TGTGCCAGCAGTGCGACAGTGAACACTGAAGCTTTCTTT. It translates to CASSATVNTEAFF.

V is TRBV7-2 and J is TRBJ1-1, with 10 bases aligning to TRBD1. The CDR3 is 17 amino acids. J gave up 4 bases and V 5 bases, and 13 bases lay outside the gene matches. The V gene's germline CDR1 is SGHTA and CDR2 FQGNSA. The CDR3 here is CASSLRGTGAGGTEAFF. The CDR3 DNA reads as TGTGCCAGCAGCCTCCGGGGGACAGGGGCGGGGGGCACTGAAGCTTTCTTT.

The chain uses TRBV27 and TRBJ1-2, with D perhaps matching TRBD1 (5 bases). The ends were cut back, 5 bases at V and 2 bases at J, with 12 bases in the middle. CDR3 size: 14 residues. The germline V gene encodes CDR1 MNHEY and CDR2 SMNVEV (reference sequence). The CDR3 sequence: CASSPQGRNYGYTF. CDR3 sequence (DNA): TGTGCCAGCAGTCCCCAGGGAAGGAACTATGGCTACACCTTC.

The chain has TRBV28 and TRBJ1-2, with 7 bases lining up with TRBD1. Germline V gene lookup returns CDR1 MDHEN and CDR2 SYDVKM. CDR3 length equals 15 residues. Trimming at V came to 5 bases and at J to 1 base, leaving 7 bases not matched to a gene. The CDR3 DNA follows: TGTGCCAGCAGTCTACCGGGACAGATTAACTATGGCTACACCTTC. Translating it yields CASSLPGQINYGYTF.

The J gene is TRBJ2-5, the V gene TRBV9, with TRBD2 matching over 7 bases. Germline-derived CDR1 and CDR2 are SGDLS and YYNGEE. The V gene end was trimmed by 0 bases and the J gene end by 4 bases; junction bases not matched to a gene: 6. CDR3 length: 15 residues. In nucleotides, the CDR3 is TGTGCCAGCAGCGTAGACGGGGGGACGGCAGAGACCCAGTACTTC. Its translation is CASSVDGGTAETQYF.

V and J are TRBV6-1 and TRBJ1-4; D is unresolved. The CDR3 spans 15 residues. The V and J ends lost 3 bases and 4 bases respectively, with 12 bases between them. Germline lookup yields CDR1 MNHNS and CDR2 SASEGT. CDR3 loop: CASSDRGRDNEKLFF. The CDR3 coding sequence is TGTGCCAGCAGTGATCGAGGGCGGGATAATGAAAAACTGTTTTTT.

V gene TRBV5-6 combines with J gene TRBJ1-1; D is ambiguous. This CDR3 has 11 amino acids. CDR1 is SGHDT, CDR2 YYEEEE, per germline. V gave up 5 bases and J gave up 5 bases, with 7 bases separating them. This chain's CDR3 is CASRTGTEAFF. The CDR3 nucleotides read TGTGCCAGCAGGACGGGAACTGAAGCTTTCTTT. The full variable domain, completed using reference TRBV5-6 and TRBJ1-1, is DAGVTQSPTHLIKTRGQQVTLRCSPKSGHDTVSWYQQALGQGPQFIFQYYEEEERQRGNFPDRFSGHQFPNYSSELNVNALLLGDSALYLCASRTGTEAFFGQGTRLTVV.

The V call is TRBV6-1, the J call TRBJ2-5; 7 bases are a match to TRBD2. The end of the DNA aligns better with TRBJ2-7, so the J call may be wrong. The CDR3 extends over 15 amino acids. Germline V gene lookup returns CDR1 MNHNS and CDR2 SASEGT. CDR3 sequence (DNA): TGTGCCAGCAGTGACTTACAGGAGGCGGGGGACGAGCAGTACTTC. It is translated as CASSDLQEAGDEQYF.

Note on this clone: Different DNA sequences within this sample yield the same CDR3. This chain joins TRBV13 and TRBJ1-1, with TRBD1 identical over 10 bases. V dropped 3 bases and J dropped 8; count of bases not matched to a gene: 9. Germline V gene data show CDR1 as PRHDT and CDR2 as FYEKMQ (reference sequence). This CDR3 comprises 15 residues. DNA for the CDR3: TGTGCCAGCAGCTTCCCGACAGGGGGCGCTCGGGAAGCTTTCTTT. Translation gives CASSFPTGGAREAFF.